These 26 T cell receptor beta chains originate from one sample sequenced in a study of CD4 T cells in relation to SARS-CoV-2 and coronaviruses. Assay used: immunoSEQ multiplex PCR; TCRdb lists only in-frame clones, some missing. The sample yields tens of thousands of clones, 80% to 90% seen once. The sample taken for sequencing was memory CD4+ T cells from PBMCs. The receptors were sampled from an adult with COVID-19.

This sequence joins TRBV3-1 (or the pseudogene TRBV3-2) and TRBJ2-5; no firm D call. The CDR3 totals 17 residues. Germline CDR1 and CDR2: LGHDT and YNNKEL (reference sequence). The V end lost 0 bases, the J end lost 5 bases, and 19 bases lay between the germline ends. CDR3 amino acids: CASSQDRREAMDETQYF. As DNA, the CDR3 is TGTGCCAGCAGCCAAGATAGGCGCGAGGCGATGGATGAGACCCAGTACTTC.

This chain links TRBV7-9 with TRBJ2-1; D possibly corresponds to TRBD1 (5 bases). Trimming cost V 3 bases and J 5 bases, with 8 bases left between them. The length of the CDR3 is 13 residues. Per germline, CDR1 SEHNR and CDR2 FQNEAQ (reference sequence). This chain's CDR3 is CASSLDTHNEQFF. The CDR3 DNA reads TGTGCCAGCAGCTTGGACACCCACAATGAGCAGTTCTTC. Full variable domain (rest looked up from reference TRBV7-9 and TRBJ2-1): DTGVSQNPRHKITKRGQNVTFRCDPISEHNRLYWYRQTLGQGPEFLTYFQNEAQLEKSRLLSDRFSAERPKGSFSTLEIQRTEQGDSAMYLCASSLDTHNEQFFGPGTRLTVL.

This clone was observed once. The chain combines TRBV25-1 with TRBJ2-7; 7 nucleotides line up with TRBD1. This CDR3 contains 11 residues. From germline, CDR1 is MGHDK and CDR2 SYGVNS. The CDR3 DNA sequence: TGTTCACAGGGGAGCTCCTACGAGCAGTACTTC. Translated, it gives CSQGSSYEQYF.

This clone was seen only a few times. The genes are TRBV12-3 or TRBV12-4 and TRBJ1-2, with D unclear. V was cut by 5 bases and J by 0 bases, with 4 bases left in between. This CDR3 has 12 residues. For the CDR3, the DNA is TGTGCCAGCAGTAATTCTAACTATGGCTACACCTTC. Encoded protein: CASSNSNYGYTF.

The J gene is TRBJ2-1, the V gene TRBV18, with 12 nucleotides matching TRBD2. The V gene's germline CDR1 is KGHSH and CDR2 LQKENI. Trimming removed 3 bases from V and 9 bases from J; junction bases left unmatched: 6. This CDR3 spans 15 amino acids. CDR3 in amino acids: CASSPRLAGGGEQFF. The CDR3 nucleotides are TGTGCCAGCTCACCTCGCCTAGCGGGAGGGGGTGAGCAGTTCTTC.

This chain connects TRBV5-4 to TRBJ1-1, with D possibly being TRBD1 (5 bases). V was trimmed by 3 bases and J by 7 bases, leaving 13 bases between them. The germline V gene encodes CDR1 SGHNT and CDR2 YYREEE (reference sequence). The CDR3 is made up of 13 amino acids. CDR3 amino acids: CASSSLGTVEAFF. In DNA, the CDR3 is TGTGCCAGCAGCTCGCTGGGGACGGTTGAAGCTTTCTTT.

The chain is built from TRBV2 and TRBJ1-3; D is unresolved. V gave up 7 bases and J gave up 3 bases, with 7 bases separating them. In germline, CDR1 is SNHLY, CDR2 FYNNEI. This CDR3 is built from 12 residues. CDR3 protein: CASNNDGNTIYF. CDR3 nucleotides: TGTGCCAGCAACAACGATGGAAACACCATATATTTT. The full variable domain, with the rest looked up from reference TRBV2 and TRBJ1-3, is EPEVTQTPSHQVTQMGQEVILRCVPISNHLYFYWYRQILGQKVEFLVSFYNNEISEKSEIFDDQFSVERPDGSNFTLKIRSTKLEDSAMYFCASNNDGNTIYFGEGSWLTVV.

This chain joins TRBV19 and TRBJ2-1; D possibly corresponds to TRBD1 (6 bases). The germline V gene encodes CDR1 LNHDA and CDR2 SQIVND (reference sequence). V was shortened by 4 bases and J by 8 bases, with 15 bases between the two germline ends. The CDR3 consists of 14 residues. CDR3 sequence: CASSNQGTGYEQFF. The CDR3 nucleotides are TGTGCCAGTAGTAACCAGGGGACGGGCTATGAGCAGTTCTTC.

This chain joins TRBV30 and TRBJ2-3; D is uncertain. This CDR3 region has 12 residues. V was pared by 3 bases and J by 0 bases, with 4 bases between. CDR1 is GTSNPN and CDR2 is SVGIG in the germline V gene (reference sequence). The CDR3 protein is CAWSMSTDTQYF. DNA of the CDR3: TGTGCCTGGAGCATGAGCACAGATACGCAGTATTTT.

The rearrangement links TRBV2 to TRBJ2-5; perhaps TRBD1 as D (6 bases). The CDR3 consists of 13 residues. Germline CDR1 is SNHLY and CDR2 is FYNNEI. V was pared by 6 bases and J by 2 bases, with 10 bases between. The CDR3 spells CASRSGVQETQYF. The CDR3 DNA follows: TGTGCCAGCAGGTCAGGGGTTCAAGAGACCCAGTACTTC.

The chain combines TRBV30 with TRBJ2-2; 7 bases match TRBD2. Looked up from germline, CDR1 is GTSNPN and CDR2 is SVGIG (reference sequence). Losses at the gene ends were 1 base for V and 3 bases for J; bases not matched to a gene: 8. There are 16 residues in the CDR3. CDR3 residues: CAWSDRSGWYTGELFF. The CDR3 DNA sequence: TGTGCCTGGAGTGACCGTAGCGGGTGGTACACCGGGGAGCTGTTTTTT.

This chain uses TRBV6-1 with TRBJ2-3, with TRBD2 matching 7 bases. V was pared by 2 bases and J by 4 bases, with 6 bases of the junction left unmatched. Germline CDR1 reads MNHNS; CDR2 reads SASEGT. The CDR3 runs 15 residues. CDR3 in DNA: TGTGCCAGCAGTGAATTGAGGGGAGGGCCAGATACGCAGTATTTT. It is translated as CASSELRGGPDTQYF.

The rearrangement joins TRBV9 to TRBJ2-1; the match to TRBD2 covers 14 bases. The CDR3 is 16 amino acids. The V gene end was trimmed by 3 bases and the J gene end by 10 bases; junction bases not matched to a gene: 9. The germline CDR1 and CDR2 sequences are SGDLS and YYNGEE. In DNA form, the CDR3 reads TGTGCCAGCAGCGCCCGACTAGCGGGGGGGAACGACGAGCAGTTCTTC. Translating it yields CASSARLAGGNDEQFF.

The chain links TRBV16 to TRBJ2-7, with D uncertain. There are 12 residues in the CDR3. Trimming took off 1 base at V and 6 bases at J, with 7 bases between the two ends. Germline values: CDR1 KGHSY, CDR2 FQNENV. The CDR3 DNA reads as TGTGCCAGCAGCCAATATCCGGCCGAGCAGTACTTC. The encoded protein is CASSQYPAEQYF. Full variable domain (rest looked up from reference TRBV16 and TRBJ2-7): GEEVAQTPKHLVRGEGQKAKLYCAPIKGHSYVFWYQQVLKNEFKFLISFQNENVFDETGMPKERFSAKCLPNSPCSLEIQATKLEDSAVYFCASSQYPAEQYFGPGTRLTVT.

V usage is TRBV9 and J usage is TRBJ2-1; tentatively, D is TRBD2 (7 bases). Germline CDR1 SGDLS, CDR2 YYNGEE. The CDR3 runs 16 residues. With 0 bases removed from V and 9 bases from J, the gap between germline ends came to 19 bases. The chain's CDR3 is CASSVGGRGPNGEQFF. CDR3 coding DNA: TGTGCCAGCAGCGTAGGTGGGCGGGGGCCGAACGGTGAGCAGTTCTTC. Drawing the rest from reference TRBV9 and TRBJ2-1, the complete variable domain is DSGVTQTPKHLITATGQRVTLRCSPRSGDLSVYWYQQSLDQGLQFLIQYYNGEERAKGNILERFSAQQFPDLHSELNLSSLELGDSALYFCASSVGGRGPNGEQFFGPGTRLTVL.

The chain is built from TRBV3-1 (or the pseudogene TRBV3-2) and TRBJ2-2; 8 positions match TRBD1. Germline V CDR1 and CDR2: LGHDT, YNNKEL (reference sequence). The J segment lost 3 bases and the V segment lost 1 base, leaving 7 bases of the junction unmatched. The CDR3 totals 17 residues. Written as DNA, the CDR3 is TGTGCCAGCAGCCAAGGGTTTCCAGGGGGCCACACCGGGGAGCTGTTTTTT. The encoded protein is CASSQGFPGGHTGELFF.

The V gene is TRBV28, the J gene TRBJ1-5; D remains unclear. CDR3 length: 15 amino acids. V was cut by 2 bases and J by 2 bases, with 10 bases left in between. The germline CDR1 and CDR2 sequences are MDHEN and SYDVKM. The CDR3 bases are TGTGCCAGCAGTTTAGCAGGACGTGGCAATCAGCCCCAGCATTTT. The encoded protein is CASSLAGRGNQPQHF.

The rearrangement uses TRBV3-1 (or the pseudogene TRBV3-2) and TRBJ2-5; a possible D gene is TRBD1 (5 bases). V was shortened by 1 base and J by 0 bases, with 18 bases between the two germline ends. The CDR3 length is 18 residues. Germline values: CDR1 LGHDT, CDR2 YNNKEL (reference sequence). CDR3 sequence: CASSQGQMDKAHQETQYF. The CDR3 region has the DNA TGTGCCAGCAGCCAAGGACAAATGGACAAGGCGCACCAAGAGACCCAGTACTTC.

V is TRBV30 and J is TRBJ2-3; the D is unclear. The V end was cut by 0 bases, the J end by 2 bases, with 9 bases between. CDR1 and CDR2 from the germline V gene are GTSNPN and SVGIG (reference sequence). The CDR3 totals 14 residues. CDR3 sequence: CAWSVLQATDTQYF. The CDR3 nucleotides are TGTGCCTGGAGTGTACTTCAGGCCACAGATACGCAGTATTTT.

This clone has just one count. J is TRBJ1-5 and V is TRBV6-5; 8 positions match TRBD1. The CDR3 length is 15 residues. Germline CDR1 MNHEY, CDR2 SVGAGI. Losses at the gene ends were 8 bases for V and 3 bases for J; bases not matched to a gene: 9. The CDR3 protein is CASGKQGVVNQPQHF. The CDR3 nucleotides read TGTGCCAGCGGGAAACAGGGGGTGGTCAATCAGCCCCAGCATTTT.

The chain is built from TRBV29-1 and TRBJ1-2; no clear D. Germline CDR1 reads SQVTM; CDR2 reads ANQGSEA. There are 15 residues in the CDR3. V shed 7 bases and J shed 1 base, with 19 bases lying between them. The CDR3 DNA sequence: TGCAGCGCCTGGGGTCCCCGGGCCCTTAACTATGGCTACACCTTC. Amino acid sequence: CSAWGPRALNYGYTF.

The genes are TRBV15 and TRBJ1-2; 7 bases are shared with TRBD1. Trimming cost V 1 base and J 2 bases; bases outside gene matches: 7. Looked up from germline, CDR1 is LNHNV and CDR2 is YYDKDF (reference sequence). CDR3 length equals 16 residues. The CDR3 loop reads CATSRVVRQGNYGYTF. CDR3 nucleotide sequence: TGTGCCACCAGCAGAGTGGTCCGACAGGGAAACTATGGCTACACCTTC.

DNA of the CDR3: TGTGCCACCAGCAGGGGCGGGACGACAATGTCTATGGGGACCCAGTACTTC. Translation gives CATSRGGTTMSMGTQYF. The rearrangement uses TRBV15 and TRBJ2-5; D may be TRBD2 (6 bases). V was pared by 3 bases and J by 7 bases, with 24 bases between. There are 17 residues in the CDR3. CDR1 and CDR2 from the germline V gene are LNHNV and YYDKDF (reference sequence).

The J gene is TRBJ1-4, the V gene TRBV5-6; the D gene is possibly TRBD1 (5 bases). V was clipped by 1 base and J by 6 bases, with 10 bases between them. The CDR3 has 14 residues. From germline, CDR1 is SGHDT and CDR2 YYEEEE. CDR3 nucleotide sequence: TGTGCCAGCAGCTTGCAGGGTTGGCATGAAAAACTGTTTTTT. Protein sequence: CASSLQGWHEKLFF.

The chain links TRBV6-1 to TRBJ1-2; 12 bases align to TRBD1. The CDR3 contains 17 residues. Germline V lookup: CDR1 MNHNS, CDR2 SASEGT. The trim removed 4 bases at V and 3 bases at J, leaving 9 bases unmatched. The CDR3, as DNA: TGTGCCAGCAGTGTTCTTACCGGGACAGGGGGCTACTATGGCTACACCTTC. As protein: CASSVLTGTGGYYGYTF.

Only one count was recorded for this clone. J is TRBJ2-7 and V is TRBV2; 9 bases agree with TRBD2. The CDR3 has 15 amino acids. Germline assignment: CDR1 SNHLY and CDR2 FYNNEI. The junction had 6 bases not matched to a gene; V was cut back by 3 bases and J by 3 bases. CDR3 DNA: TGTGCCAGCAGTGACCATGGGACTAGCCGCTACGAGCAGTACTTC. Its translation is CASSDHGTSRYEQYF.